This entry is about one T cell receptor beta chain. This sample was taken from a study of blood T cell repertoires in COVID-19. Study as a whole: From T cells, B-cell-depleted T cells, or PBMCs came the material, which was cDNA or gDNA.

The data were produced by immunoSEQ multiplex PCR, yet TCRdb's version contains in-frame clones alone and is incomplete. Here the sample spans about 220,000 clones, 84% being singletons. The CDR3 length is 16 residues. V dropped 4 bases and J dropped 8 bases, with 21 bases sitting between them. CDR1 and CDR2 (germline): SGHNT, YYREEE (reference sequence). Sequenced: peripheral blood. This receptor was taken from a man younger than 40 with active or convalescent COVID-19. The chain joins TRBV5-4 to TRBJ1-4; D perhaps matches TRBD1 (6 bases). Here the CDR3 DNA reads TGTGCCAGCAGCCCCACAACAAACACAGGGTCGGAAAAACTGTTTTTT. Translated, it gives CASSPTTNTGSEKLFF.